This T cell receptor beta chain was profiled in a study of T cell responses to AZD1222 COVID-19 vaccine. This CDR3 has 15 residues. V was trimmed by 5 bases and J by 3 bases, leaving 17 bases between them. Germline-derived CDR1 and CDR2 are MDHEN and SYDVKM. The repertoire was sequenced with immunoSEQ multiplex PCR; TCRdb's copy has only in-frame clones and lacks some. The sample consists of approximately 130,000 clones, 90% of them appearing once. Regarding this clone: Its antigen is not known.

Whole-study results and caveats: Once two AZD1222 doses were given, Spike-specific TCR breadth and depth went up. Reportedly, close to half of spike-specific TCRs are directed against unmutated variant regions. There were vaccine-associated CD4 TCRs across spike, dominant at 160-218 and 743-854. Donors skewed white British and female; clonal diversity was possibly underestimated.

The chain couples TRBV28 to TRBJ2-7; D may be TRBD1 (6 bases). This TCR derives from an adult in good health. The sequencing used peripheral blood, collected on day 0 of AZD1222 vaccination. As DNA, the CDR3 is TGTGCCAGCAGTAGTACCGGACAGTCACTCTACGAGCAGTACTTC. Its translation: CASSSTGQSLYEQYF.